One sample yielded the 8 T cell receptor beta chains listed below, sequenced in a study of CD8 T cells in ankylosing spondylitis. TCRdb re-called the 5' RACE reads with MiXCR, one entry per CDR3 protein. There are hundreds of thousands of distinct CDR3 sequences in the sample; around 32% occur only once, and 4% to 5.5% lies in the top ten. The sequencing input was blood, either unsorted or a sorted T cell fraction (not recorded which). The receptors come from a male donor with ankylosing spondylitis or in good health (not recorded which).

The chain uses TRBV9 and TRBJ1-3; D is unresolved. CDR3 length equals 13 residues. V was shortened by 4 bases and J by 4 bases, with 9 bases between the two germline ends. Per the germline V gene, CDR1 is SGDLS and CDR2 is YYNGEE. CDR3 region: CASSRSTGNTIYF. CDR3 in DNA: TGTGCCAGCAGCCGCTCCACCGGAAACACCATATATTTT.

Ten or more counts support this clonotype. The J gene is TRBJ2-7, the V gene TRBV6-5, with D tentatively TRBD1 or TRBD2 (6 bases each). The V end was cut by 2 bases, the J end by 0 bases, with 11 bases between. This CDR3 has 15 amino acids. From germline, CDR1 is MNHEY and CDR2 SVGAGI. In DNA form, the CDR3 reads TGTGCCAGCAGTTACGTGGGGGGCGCCTCCTACGAGCAGTACTTC. This gives the protein CASSYVGGASYEQYF.

The chain uses TRBV28 and TRBJ1-4; D is undetermined. The CDR3 is 16 residues long. Trimming stripped 2 bases from V and 1 base from J, with 11 bases between. Germline lookup yields CDR1 MDHEN and CDR2 SYDVKM. CDR3 sequence reads: CASSLMGIGTNEKLFF. CDR3 in DNA: TGTGCCAGCAGTTTAATGGGGATCGGAACTAATGAAAAACTGTTTTTT.

The chain couples TRBV5-1 to TRBJ2-1, with a possible D match to TRBD1 (5 bases). V gave up 5 bases and J gave up 2 bases, with 14 bases separating them. Germline V CDR1 and CDR2: SGHRS, YFSETQ. The CDR3 totals 15 residues. The CDR3: CASSFSGNAYNEQFF. The CDR3 DNA reads as TGCGCCAGCAGTTTTTCAGGGAACGCCTACAATGAGCAGTTCTTC.

This clonotype was detected only a few times. The chain has TRBV5-8 and TRBJ1-2; 8 bases match TRBD1. V lost 0 bases, J lost 2 bases, and 3 bases stayed unmatched. Germline V gene sequence: CDR1 SGHTS, CDR2 YDEGEE. There are 15 residues in the CDR3. The CDR3 sequence: CASSLVAGGNYGYTF. The DNA of the CDR3 is TGTGCCAGCAGCTTGGTGGCAGGGGGCAACTATGGCTACACCTTC.

V gene TRBV29-1 combines with J gene TRBJ2-1; TRBD2 aligns across 13 bases. The CDR3 runs to 15 residues. CDR1 SQVTM and CDR2 ANQGSEA come from the germline V gene. V was clipped by 5 bases and J by 5 bases; unmatched bases: 6. CDR3 protein: CSVKGGTSGNNEQFF. In nucleotides, the CDR3 is TGCAGCGTTAAGGGCGGGACTAGCGGGAACAATGAGCAGTTCTTC.

In the case of this clonotype: Compared with germline, one end of the junction differs, possibly owing to a read error. The chain joins TRBV7-7 to TRBJ2-5, with TRBD2 matching 7 bases. Per the germline V gene, CDR1 is SSHAT and CDR2 is FNYEAQ (reference sequence). The CDR3 consists of 13 residues. CDR3 loop: CASSGGLQETQYF. In DNA, the CDR3 is TGTGCTAGCAGTGGGGGACTACAAGAGACCCAGTACTTC.

J is TRBJ1-2 and V is TRBV12-3 or TRBV12-4; tentative D call: TRBD1 (6 bases). The CDR3 spans 12 residues. V lost 6 bases to trimming and J lost 8 bases, with 13 bases between them. The chain's CDR3 is CASRYLQGGYTF. CDR3 nucleotide sequence: TGTGCCAGCAGATACTTACAGGGCGGCTACACCTTC.